This TCR beta chain was captured by sequencing in a study of blood T cell repertoires in COVID-19. For the study at large: Acute and convalescent COVID-19 specimens originated in the United States, Italy and Spain. PBMCs, B-cell-depleted T cells, or T cells were the source of the cDNA or gDNA that made up the material.

V dropped 2 bases and J dropped 4; count of bases not matched to a gene: 6. Germline CDR1 MNHEY, CDR2 SMNVEV (reference sequence). The CDR3 has 15 amino acids. As handled by the study authors: From reference gene primer amplification, estimates of nucleated cell counts were derived. The repertoire was sequenced with immunoSEQ multiplex PCR; TCRdb's copy has only in-frame clones and lacks some. Clone size and the V and J calls come from that table; the DNA yielded D and trimming. The table records 120,000 to 150,000 clones, roughly 80% of them present only once. This receptor was taken from a woman of 80 years or more in a cohort sampled during active or convalescent COVID-19. This sequence joins TRBV27 and TRBJ2-5, with 8 bases fitting TRBD2. The sequenced sample was peripheral blood. Here the CDR3 DNA reads TGTGCCAGCAGTTTACTTGTCGGGGGGGGAGAGACCCAGTACTTC. It translates to CASSLLVGGGETQYF.